This record concerns one TCR beta chain sequence. These data come from a study of blood T cell repertoires in COVID-19. TCRdb's table, derived via immunoSEQ multiplex PCR, lists solely in-frame clones and lacks some. The sample lists some 530,000 clones, roughly nine tenths occurring once. The CDR3 is made up of 14 amino acids. Germline CDR1 is DFQATT and CDR2 is SNEGSKA (reference sequence). V dropped 3 bases and J dropped 0; count of bases not matched to a gene: 3. Sequenced: PBMCs or T cells enriched from blood (not recorded which). The receptor was derived from a woman aged 55-70 years who had recovered from COVID-19. The chain employs TRBV20-1 and TRBJ1-1; 8 bases match TRBD1. CDR3 sequence reads: CSASGTGLNTEAFF. The CDR3 nucleotides read TGCAGTGCTAGTGGGACAGGTCTGAACACTGAAGCTTTCTTT.